This record concerns one TCR beta chain sequence. Its specific antigen is unknown. No base quality information exists; no much larger clone differs at one position. This sample stems from a study of control samples from healthy donors and cancer patients (dated by TCRdb to about 2020). Receptors were amplified or captured by the immunoSEQ multiplex PCR assay. The clones in this table, taken by TCRdb from immuneACCESS, are in-frame only. Not every clone is retained; where verified, under half of the shortfall comes from an unresolved V gene, and the cause of the rest is unknown. The sample table contains about 60,000 clones; only one count was recorded for about nine tenths of them. The ten largest clones take up 1% to 1.5% of the sample. Sequences were obtained from PBMCs. The receptor was derived from a woman aged 50 to 65 with colorectal cancer.

The CDR3 in this case is CASSEIAGIYNEQFF. The sequence in DNA is TGTGCCAGCAGTGAGATAGCGGGGATTTACAATGAGCAGTTCTTC. This receptor chain uses TRBV2 and TRBJ2-1; the junction holds 8 bases that match TRBD2. For CDR1 and CDR2, the germline V gene lists SNHLY and FYNNEI. The CDR3 contains 15 residues, cysteine and phenylalanine counted. The only DNA kept is the CDR3, 45 bases in frame from the first base. V is trimmed back by 3 bases and J by 4 bases, and the junction contains 5 bases that no gene match accounts for.